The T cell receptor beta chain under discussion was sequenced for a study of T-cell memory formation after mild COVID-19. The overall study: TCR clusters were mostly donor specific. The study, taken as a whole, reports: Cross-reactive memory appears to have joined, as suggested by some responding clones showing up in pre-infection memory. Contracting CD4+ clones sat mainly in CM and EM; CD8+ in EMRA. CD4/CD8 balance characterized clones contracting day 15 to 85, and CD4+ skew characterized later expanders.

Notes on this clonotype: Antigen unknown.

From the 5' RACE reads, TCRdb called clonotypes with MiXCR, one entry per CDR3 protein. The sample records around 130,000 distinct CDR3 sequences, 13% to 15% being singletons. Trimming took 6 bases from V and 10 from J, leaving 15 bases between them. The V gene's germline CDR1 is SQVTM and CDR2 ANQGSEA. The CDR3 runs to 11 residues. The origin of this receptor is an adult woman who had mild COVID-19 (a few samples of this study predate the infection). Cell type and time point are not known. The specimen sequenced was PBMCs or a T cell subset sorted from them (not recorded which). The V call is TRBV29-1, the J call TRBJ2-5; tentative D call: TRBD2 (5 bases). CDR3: CSVPIYEGQYF. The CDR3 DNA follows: TGCAGCGTCCCCATTTACGAGGGCCAGTACTTC.